The clone carrying this TCR beta chain turned up a few times. Its target is unknown. CMV status came from CD4+ IFNgamma after overnight CMV lysate stimulation. Germline assignment: CDR1 DFQATT and CDR2 SNEGSKA (reference sequence). V was pared by 0 bases and J by 3 bases, with 8 bases of the junction left unmatched. There are 15 residues in the CDR3. This sample was taken from a study of naive and memory T cell subsets. Study-wide results and limits: Diversity fell and Gini index rose from naive through CM, EM, EMRA. In naive cells, over 95% of TCR sequences were seen only once. Clonotypes are single alpha or beta chains, not paired receptors.

Both TRBC1 and TRBC2 were covered by a beta constant-region primer of two equimolar oligonucleotides. Nested alpha and beta constant-region primers with the SP2 primer drove four PCR rounds on ligated cDNA. TCRdb reprocessed the UMI-ligation and nested PCR reads via MiXCR and lists one record per CDR3 protein. Of tens of thousands of distinct CDR3 sequences in the sample, about 10% are singletons; the top ten hold about 1.2%. V is TRBV20-1 and J is TRBJ2-7; 7 bases agree with TRBD2. This TCR came from a human donor in good health. Sequenced sample: naive CD8+ T cells from blood. CDR3 in amino acids: CSARDTREGFYEQYF. Written as DNA, the CDR3 is TGCAGTGCTAGAGATACGAGGGAGGGGTTCTACGAGCAGTACTTC.